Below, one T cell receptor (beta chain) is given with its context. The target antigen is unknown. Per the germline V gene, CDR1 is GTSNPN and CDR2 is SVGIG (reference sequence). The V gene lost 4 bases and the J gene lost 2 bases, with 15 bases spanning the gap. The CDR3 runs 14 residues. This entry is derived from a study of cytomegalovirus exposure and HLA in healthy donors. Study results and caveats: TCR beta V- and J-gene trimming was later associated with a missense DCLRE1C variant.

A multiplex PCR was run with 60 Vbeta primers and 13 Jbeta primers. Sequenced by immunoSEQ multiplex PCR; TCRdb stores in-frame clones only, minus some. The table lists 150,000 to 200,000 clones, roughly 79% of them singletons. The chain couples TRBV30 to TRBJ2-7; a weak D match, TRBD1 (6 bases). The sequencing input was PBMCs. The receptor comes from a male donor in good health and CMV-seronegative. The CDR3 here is CAWTGRGFTYEQYF. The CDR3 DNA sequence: TGTGCCTGGACAGGTAGGGGGTTCACCTACGAGCAGTACTTC.